Listed here are 11 T cell receptor beta chains from one sample, sequenced in a study of vaccination and CD4 T cells after COVID-19. The Oncomine TCR Beta short-read assay sequenced DNA from cultured CD4+ T cells. TCRdb analysed the PCR reads with MiXCR anew, one entry per CDR3 protein. Of 15,000 to 20,000 distinct CDR3 sequences in the sample, around 43% were seen once. Their cognate antigens are unknown. Specified time point: late sampling 161 to 241 days after vaccination in a few convalescent patients. Treatment here: approximately nine-day PBMC culture with coronavirus spike peptide pools or control peptides (ViraFEST assay). This specimen was CD4+ T cells from blood, cultured in vitro, taken about 7 months after SARS-CoV-2 vaccination. The receptors shown here come from a human donor who had recovered from COVID-19.

The chain combines TRBV11-3 with TRBJ2-5; the match to TRBD2 covers 7 bases. V was pared by 5 bases and J by 0 bases, with 3 bases of the junction left unmatched. The CDR3 length is 14 residues. Germline loops: CDR1 SGHNT, CDR2 YENEEA. CDR3 bases: TGTGCCAGCAGCCCGGGGGGTAACCAAGAGACCCAGTACTTC. This gives the protein CASSPGGNQETQYF.

The table lists this clonotype with a few counts. The rearrangement joins TRBV6-2 or TRBV6-3 to TRBJ1-1; D is unresolved. Trimming took off 10 bases at V and 5 bases at J, with 17 bases between the two ends. The germline V gene has CDR1 MNHEY and CDR2 SVGEGT. This CDR3 has 13 amino acids. CDR3 residues: CATRVVAATEAFF. The CDR3 nucleotides read TGTGCCACCCGGGTCGTCGCGGCGACTGAAGCTTTCTTT.

This clonotype ranks as medium-sized. The V gene is TRBV27, the J gene TRBJ1-2; D is uncertain. Germline CDR1 and CDR2: MNHEY and SMNVEV (reference sequence). The length of the CDR3 is 13 residues. V was trimmed by 1 base and J by 9 bases, leaving 12 bases between them. The CDR3 DNA sequence: TGTGCCAGCAGTTTATTGGACGGAGGCAGCTACACCTTC. Residues: CASSLLDGGSYTF.

This clonotype showed up just a few times. This sequence joins TRBV7-3 and TRBJ1-1; D not resolved. Trimming took 2 bases from V and 2 from J, leaving 6 bases between them. The CDR3 is made up of 13 amino acids. Germline V gene sequence: CDR1 SGHTA, CDR2 FQGTGA. CDR3 amino acids: CASSLQRNTEAFF. CDR3 bases: TGTGCCAGCAGCTTACAACGAAACACTGAAGCTTTCTTT.

This clonotype was recorded once. This chain joins TRBV7-6 and TRBJ2-5, with TRBD2 matching over 9 bases. The germline V gene encodes CDR1 SGHVS and CDR2 FNYEAQ. This CDR3 region has 14 residues. The ends lost 5 bases at V and 7 bases at J; junction bases unmatched: 8. The CDR3: CASSMGLAGGTQYF. The CDR3 region has the DNA TGTGCCAGCAGCATGGGACTAGCCGGGGGGACCCAGTACTTC.

As for this clonotype: A junction boundary mismatches the germline segment, possibly from a read error. The chain links TRBV7-7 to TRBJ1-2; TRBD1 matches at 8 bases. Germline V gives CDR1 SSHAT, CDR2 FNYEAQ (reference sequence). The CDR3 is made up of 16 amino acids. The CDR3 DNA reads as TGTGCTAGCAGCCCACTATACCCTGGACAGGGCCATGGCTACACCTTC. Its protein product is CASSPLYPGQGHGYTF.

The chain couples TRBV5-5 to TRBJ2-5; TRBD1 matches 7 bases. The CDR3 has 14 amino acids. The V segment lost 4 bases and the J segment 1 base; nucleotides outside the gene matches: 4. Germline V gives CDR1 SGHKS, CDR2 YYEKEE (reference sequence). The CDR3 here is CASSLRTGQETQYF. CDR3 nucleotide sequence: TGTGCCAGCAGCCTCCGGACAGGCCAAGAGACCCAGTACTTC.

This chain joins TRBV20-1 and TRBJ2-2; D possibly corresponds to TRBD2 (6 bases). V was pared by 4 bases and J by 4 bases, with 16 bases between. The CDR3 runs 15 residues. Germline V gives CDR1 DFQATT, CDR2 SNEGSKA (reference sequence). CDR3 residues: CSAKRAGTITGELFF. The CDR3 bases are TGCAGTGCTAAACGAGCGGGCACCATCACCGGGGAGCTGTTTTTT.

This clonotype was recorded a few times. V gene TRBV9 combines with J gene TRBJ1-2; D perhaps matches TRBD1 (5 bases). V lost 2 bases and J 9 bases, leaving 14 bases between the germline ends. CDR1 and CDR2 (germline): SGDLS, YYNGEE. The CDR3 is made up of 13 amino acids. The CDR3 loop is CASSVIQGDRYTF. CDR3 bases: TGTGCCAGCAGCGTGATCCAGGGCGATCGCTACACCTTC.

The chain carries TRBV20-1 and TRBJ2-3; TRBD2 aligns across 11 bases. Germline V CDR1 and CDR2: DFQATT, SNEGSKA (reference sequence). This CDR3 has 16 amino acids. V shed 1 base, J shed 0 bases, and the junction held 3 bases outside the gene matches. The CDR3 protein is CSARGTSGPSTDTQYF. For the CDR3, the DNA is TGCAGTGCTAGAGGGACTAGCGGGCCTAGCACAGATACGCAGTATTTT.

This clonotype rates as medium-sized. This chain uses TRBV6-2 or TRBV6-3 with TRBJ2-1; no definite D call. V was pared by 5 bases and J by 9 bases, with 20 bases between. CDR1 is MNHEY and CDR2 is SVGEGT in the germline V gene. This CDR3 comprises 15 residues. The CDR3 DNA reads as TGTGCCAGCAGTGGGCCCGTTAGACTGAATACTGAGCAGTTCTTC. This encodes CASSGPVRLNTEQFF.